This T cell receptor (beta chain) was profiled in a study of long-term antiretroviral therapy in people with HIV. General study points: Among HIV repertoires, CDR3 length ranges were narrower than those of controls. Repertoire dominance by clones expanded before ART was seen at all time points.

The assay, immunoSEQ v3.0, was run at survey level. The table came from immunoSEQ multiplex PCR; TCRdb's copy has only in-frame clones and leaves some out. The top ten hold 3.6% of the sample, which has roughly 28,000 clones, around 90% seen once. For this clone: No antigen is known for it.

The receptor comes from a woman aged 18-30 years with HIV. This specimen was unsorted PBMCs, taken 1.8 years after starting antiretroviral therapy.

The CDR3 spells CATRRVGGISYEQYF. In DNA, the CDR3 is TGTGCCACCAGAAGGGTAGGGGGCATATCCTACGAGCAGTACTTC. The chain joins TRBV28 to TRBJ2-7, with TRBD1 identical over 7 bases. V dropped 10 bases and J dropped 1; count of bases not matched to a gene: 13. The CDR3 extends over 15 amino acids. Germline CDR1 is MDHEN and CDR2 is SYDVKM.